This is a list of T cell receptor beta chains from one sample in a study of T cell changes during pregnancy in multiple sclerosis. Clones were read by immunoSEQ multiplex PCR, and TCRdb kept only the in-frame ones, dropping some. The sample shows about 45,000 clones, 75% to 95% of them seen only once. This material consisted of CD8+ T cells from peripheral blood mononuclear cells, taken in the second trimester of pregnancy. These receptors were collected from a female donor with multiple sclerosis, enrolled in a pregnancy study. Both conserved end residues are part of each CDR3. The D gene is left open where the match is weak. Clone size, where shown, is once, few, many, or a class for clones that have expanded.

v_gene: TRBV5-8; j_gene: TRBJ2-7; d_gene: .; abundance: .; len: 13; CDR3nt: TGTGCCAGCAGCTACCAGGGTTCCTACGAGCAGTACTTC; CDR3aa: CASSYQGSYEQYF
v_gene: TRBV6-5; j_gene: TRBJ1-4; d_gene: TRBD1; abundance: .; len: 16; CDR3nt: TGTGCCAGCAGTTACGGACCGGGACAGGGGAATGAAAAACTGTTTTTT; CDR3aa: CASSYGPGQGNEKLFF
v_gene: TRBV6-5; j_gene: TRBJ1-1; d_gene: TRBD1; abundance: .; len: 15; CDR3nt: TGTGCCAGCAGTTACACGACAGGGGGCGCGACTGAAGCTTTCTTT; CDR3aa: CASSYTTGGATEAFF
v_gene: TRBV5-6; j_gene: TRBJ2-1; d_gene: .; abundance: few; len: 15; CDR3nt: TGTGCCAGCAGTCCCCCCGGAGCCTCCTACAATGAGCAGTTCTTC; CDR3aa: CASSPPGASYNEQFF
v_gene: TRBV4-1; j_gene: TRBJ1-2; d_gene: .; abundance: .; len: 15; CDR3nt: TGCGCCAGCAGTCAACCGGGCCCAAGGGGCTATGGCTACACCTTC; CDR3aa: CASSQPGPRGYGYTF
v_gene: TRBV13; j_gene: TRBJ1-3; d_gene: .; abundance: .; len: 16; CDR3nt: TGTGCCAGCAGCCAGACCCAGGGGCACTCTGGAAACACCATATATTTT; CDR3aa: CASSQTQGHSGNTIYF
v_gene: TRBV5-6; j_gene: TRBJ1-2; d_gene: .; abundance: .; len: 14; CDR3nt: TGTGCCAGCAGCCTACGACGTCGGGAGTATGGCTACACCTTC; CDR3aa: CASSLRRREYGYTF
v_gene: TRBV7-6; j_gene: TRBJ2-3; d_gene: TRBD2; abundance: .; len: 16; CDR3nt: TGTGCCAGCAGCTCCCGACTAGCGGCGAGCACAGATACGCAGTATTTT; CDR3aa: CASSSRLAASTDTQYF
v_gene: TRBV6-5; j_gene: TRBJ1-2; d_gene: .; abundance: .; len: 14; CDR3nt: TGTGCCAGCAGTCCTCTGGAGGTGACTAATGGCTACACCTTC; CDR3aa: CASSPLEVTNGYTF
v_gene: TRBV5-4; j_gene: TRBJ2-3; d_gene: TRBD2; abundance: .; len: 14; CDR3nt: TGTGCCAGCAGCTTAGGACTAGCGGGGGATACGCAGTATTTT; CDR3aa: CASSLGLAGDTQYF
v_gene: TRBV4-1; j_gene: TRBJ2-5; d_gene: TRBD2; abundance: .; len: 15; CDR3nt: TGCGCCAGCAGCCAAGATCCGGGGGGGCAAGAGACCCAGTACTTC; CDR3aa: CASSQDPGGQETQYF
v_gene: TRBV4-3; j_gene: TRBJ1-4; d_gene: .; abundance: .; len: 15; CDR3nt: TGCGCCAGCAGCCTACTACCGGGGTCTAATGAAAAACTGTTTTTT; CDR3aa: CASSLLPGSNEKLFF
v_gene: TRBV4-2; j_gene: TRBJ2-7; d_gene: TRBD2; abundance: .; len: 15; CDR3nt: TGTGCCAGCAGCCCGCAGGCGGGGGGGACCTACGAGCAGTACTTC; CDR3aa: CASSPQAGGTYEQYF
v_gene: TRBV29-1; j_gene: TRBJ1-1; d_gene: .; abundance: .; len: 10; CDR3nt: TGCAGCGTTGGACAGTCTGATGCTTTCTTT; CDR3aa: CSVGQSDAFF
v_gene: TRBV2; j_gene: TRBJ2-2; d_gene: TRBD2; abundance: .; len: 15; CDR3nt: TGTGCCAGCGACGGACTAGCGGGAGGAACCGGGGAGCTGTTTTTT; CDR3aa: CASDGLAGGTGELFF
v_gene: TRBV5-1; j_gene: TRBJ1-1; d_gene: .; abundance: .; len: 14; CDR3nt: TGCGCCAGCAGCTTGGGGATCGGGTACACTGAAGCTTTCTTT; CDR3aa: CASSLGIGYTEAFF
v_gene: TRBV4-1; j_gene: TRBJ1-5; d_gene: .; abundance: .; len: 15; CDR3nt: TGCGCCAGCAGACTGACAGGAGGAAGCAATCAGCCCCAGCATTTT; CDR3aa: CASRLTGGSNQPQHF
v_gene: TRBV15; j_gene: TRBJ2-7; d_gene: .; abundance: .; len: 14; CDR3nt: TGTGCCACCAGCAGAGCGCGGCCCGGCTACGAGCAGTACTTC; CDR3aa: CATSRARPGYEQYF
v_gene: TRBV7-9; j_gene: TRBJ1-2; d_gene: .; abundance: .; len: 17; CDR3nt: TGTGCCAGCAGCTTTGGGTTAGACAGGTCTTTTGCCTATGGCTACACCTTC; CDR3aa: CASSFGLDRSFAYGYTF
v_gene: TRBV7-3; j_gene: TRBJ1-1; d_gene: TRBD1; abundance: .; len: 13; CDR3nt: TGTGCCAGCAGCCAGACAGGGAGCACTGAAGCTTTCTTT; CDR3aa: CASSQTGSTEAFF